There are many counts of the clone carrying this T cell receptor (beta chain). Its antigen is still unknown. The data derive from a study of T cells in Graves' hyperthyroidism and ophthalmopathy. Graves' hyperthyroidism is called stable when ophthalmopathy does not progress within 18 months. General study points: Most clonotypes expanded in thyroid above 0.001 were likewise present in blood. A 13 V-J model separated ophthalmopathy from stable hyperthyroidism.

Amplified TCR beta CDR3 regions came from RNA transcripts. With the HTBI primer set, the TCR CDR3 went through a first round of RT-PCR. TCRdb re-analysed the multiplex PCR reads in MiXCR, keeping a single row per CDR3 protein. Of about 290,000 distinct CDR3 sequences listed, about 13% are singletons. The sample was blood. This receptor was identified in a woman aged 35 to 49 with Graves' hyperthyroidism.

The DNA for the CDR3 is TGTGCCAGCAGCTCGCCCGGGACAGGGCTCCACGAGCAGTACTTC. Translating it yields CASSSPGTGLHEQYF. V gene TRBV7-8 combines with J gene TRBJ2-7; 9 bases are a match to TRBD1. CDR1 is SGHVS and CDR2 is FQNEAQ in the germline V gene. The CDR3 totals 15 residues. V lost 4 bases, J lost 5 bases, and 9 bases stayed unmatched.